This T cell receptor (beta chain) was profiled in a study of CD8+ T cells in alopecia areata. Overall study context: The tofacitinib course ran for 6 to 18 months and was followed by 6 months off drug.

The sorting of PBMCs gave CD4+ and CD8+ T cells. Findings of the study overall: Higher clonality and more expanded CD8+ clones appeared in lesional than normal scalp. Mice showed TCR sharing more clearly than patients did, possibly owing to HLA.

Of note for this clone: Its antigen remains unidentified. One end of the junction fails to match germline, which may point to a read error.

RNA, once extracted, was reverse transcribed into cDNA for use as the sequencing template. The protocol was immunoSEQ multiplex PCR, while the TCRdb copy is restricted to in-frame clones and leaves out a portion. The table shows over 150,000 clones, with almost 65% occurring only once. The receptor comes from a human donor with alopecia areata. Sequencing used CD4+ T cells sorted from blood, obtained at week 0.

CDR3 DNA sequence: TGTGCCATCAGTGAGAAGGCCAGTCAAGAGACCCAGTACTTC. Translation gives CAISEKASQETQYF. The genes are TRBV6-5 and TRBJ2-5; D gene unclear. The CDR3 has 14 amino acids. Germline CDR1 reads MNHEY; CDR2 reads SVGAGI.